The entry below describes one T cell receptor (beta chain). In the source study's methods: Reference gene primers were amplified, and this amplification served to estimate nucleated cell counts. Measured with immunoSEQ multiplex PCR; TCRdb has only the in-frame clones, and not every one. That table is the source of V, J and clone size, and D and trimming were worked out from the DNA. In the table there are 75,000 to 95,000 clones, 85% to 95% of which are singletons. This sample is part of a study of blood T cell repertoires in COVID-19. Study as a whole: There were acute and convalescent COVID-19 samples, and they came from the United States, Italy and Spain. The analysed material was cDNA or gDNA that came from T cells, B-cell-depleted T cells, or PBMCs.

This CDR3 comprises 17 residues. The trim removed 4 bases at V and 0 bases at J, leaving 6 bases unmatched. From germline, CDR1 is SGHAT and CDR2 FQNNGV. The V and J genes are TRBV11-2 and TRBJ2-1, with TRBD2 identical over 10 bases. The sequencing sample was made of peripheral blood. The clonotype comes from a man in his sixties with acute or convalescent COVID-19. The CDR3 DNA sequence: TGTGCCAGCAGCTCAAGGACTAGCGGAGACTCCTACAATGAGCAGTTCTTC. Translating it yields CASSSRTSGDSYNEQFF.